This T cell receptor beta chain was profiled in a study of shared clonotypes between healthy human individuals. Sequencing was performed with immunoSEQ multiplex PCR; in TCRdb, only in-frame clones are kept and a portion is missing. The sample contains roughly 660,000 clones, about 90% of which appear only once. In this sample, this clone turned up many times. CDR3 size: 16 residues. Germline CDR1 MNHNS, CDR2 SASEGT. With 1 base clipped from V and 7 bases from J, the junction kept 8 bases outside the gene matches. The source of this sequence is a man aged 18-30 years in good health. Some clones in this sample may be carry-over from other donors' samples. Sequenced input: memory CD8+ T cells from PBMCs. Subset of the sample: CD45RO+ cells pooled with CCR7-negative TemRA cells. This chain connects TRBV6-1 to TRBJ2-3; 10 positions agree with TRBD2. CDR3 amino acids: CASSEVSSGSGHTQYF. CDR3 sequence (DNA): TGTGCCAGCAGTGAAGTGTCTAGCGGGAGTGGTCATACGCAGTATTTT.